This T cell receptor (beta chain) was captured by sequencing in a study of blood T cell repertoires in COVID-19 (dated by TCRdb to 2020 to 2022). In terms of the full investigation: Samples from collaborators originated in the United States, Italy and Spain and spanned both the acute and convalescent phases of COVID-19. Nearly every sample came with metadata listing a de-identified subject ID, COVID-19 status, age in years and sex. Samples came from the ongoing ImmuneRACE study (first 160 participants) plus 1,254 subjects from 6 global collaborators. The repertoires were released in a freely available public database intended as a resource for research on the immune response to SARS-CoV-2. The prospective study material was composed of cDNA or gDNA derived from T cells, B-cell-depleted T cells, or PBMCs. HLA class I and class II types, where available, came from metadata supplied by the sample provider rather than from assay-based typing. Deeply sampled blood TCRbeta repertoires from subjects exposed to, actively infected with, or recovered from COVID-19 were included in the dataset.

One collaborating source in Seattle enrolled patients during active infection and followed them longitudinally through the course of disease. Each collaborating institution followed its own protocols to collect whole blood in K2EDTA tubes. For TCRbeta analysis, collaborators shipped samples in one of three forms: frozen whole blood, isolated PBMCs, or DNA extracted from either of those sample types. The immunoSEQ Assay, a bias-controlled multiplex PCR, was used to amplify TCRbeta CDR3 regions from genomic DNA. Processing in the source paper ran as follows. The number of nucleated cells in each sample was estimated from the amplification of reference gene primers within the assay. To quantify the absolute abundance of each unique TCRbeta CDR3 rearrangement, sequence reads were collapsed and filtered. For each sample, productive Simpson clonality was calculated as the square root of Simpson's diversity index across productive rearrangements. The clones in this table, taken by TCRdb from immuneACCESS, are in-frame only. Not every clone is retained; where verified, under half of the shortfall comes from an unresolved V gene, and the cause of the rest is unknown. V, J and clone size reflect that table, while D and trimming were determined from the DNA. The sample has roughly 220,000 clones on record, roughly 80% of them singletons. The ten top clones hold 7.5% of the sample.

Beyond this particular receptor, the publication reports: The amount of clinical and demographic metadata varied by source and participant and was provided uncurated.

The CDR3, cysteine through phenylalanine, is 16 amino acids long. The read is trimmed to its CDR3 DNA, 48 bases read in frame from base 1. V and J are trimmed by 1 base and 2 bases, and the gene matches miss 6 bases of the junction. The germline V gene (reference sequence) yields LGHDT for CDR1 and YNNKEL for CDR2. Points on this clone: There is no known antigen for this receptor. The sample holds no much larger clone one base away, and base qualities are not on file.

This sequence uses TRBV3-1 (or the pseudogene TRBV3-2) and TRBJ2-5; TRBD2 agrees with 8 junctional bases. Sample: peripheral blood. The sequence was obtained from a woman of 80 years or more with COVID-19, enrolled during active disease. The CDR3 corresponds to CASSQGQGLGQETQYF. At the DNA level, the sequence is TGTGCCAGCAGCCAAGGTCAGGGACTAGGGCAAGAGACCCAGTACTTC.